A selection of T cell receptor beta chains follows, all from one sample in a study of T-cell memory formation after mild COVID-19. TCRdb used MiXCR to reprocess the 5' RACE reads, holding one entry per CDR3 protein. The data hold about 290,000 distinct CDR3 sequences, with approximately 15% observed a single time. The specimen sequenced was PBMCs or a T cell subset sorted from them (not recorded which). Receptors originate from a man between 18 and 29 years old who had mild COVID-19 (a few samples of this study predate the infection). Cell type and time point are not known. Each CDR3 is given with its conserved first and last residue. A D gene is named only where the DNA matches it firmly. A clone size is listed for some rows: how often the clone was seen (once, few, many), or a class if it is expanded.

TRBV5-1,TRBJ2-2,NA,few,CASSFEGRDTGELFF,TGCGCCAGCAGCTTTGAGGGTCGGGACACCGGGGAGCTGTTTTTT
TRBV9,TRBJ2-3,TRBD2,NA,CASSVAGSGGWGTDTQYF,TGTGCCAGCAGCGTAGCAGGTAGCGGGGGGTGGGGCACAGATACGCAGTATTTT
TRBV4-1,TRBJ1-3,NA,NA,CASSPAGGRSRDTIYF,TGCGCCAGCAGCCCAGCAGGCGGCAGGTCTAGGGACACCATATATTTT
TRBV28,TRBJ2-7,TRBD1,NA,CASSHSDRNYEQYF,TGTGCCAGCAGCCATTCGGACAGGAACTACGAGCAGTACTTC
TRBV30,TRBJ2-2,TRBD2,few,CAWNRGGGELFF,TGTGCCTGGAATCGCGGGGGAGGGGAGCTGTTTTTT
TRBV4-3,TRBJ1-2,NA,many,CASSQESWGGYTF,TGCGCCAGCAGCCAAGAGTCCTGGGGTGGCTACACCTTC
TRBV29-1,TRBJ2-3,NA,few,CSLVSAFGTDTQYF,TGCAGCCTCGTTTCAGCCTTCGGCACAGATACGCAGTATTTT
TRBV7-6,TRBJ2-7,TRBD2,NA,CASWGPGGEQYF,TGTGCCAGCTGGGGCCCGGGGGGCGAGCAGTACTTC
TRBV27,TRBJ2-3,TRBD2,NA,CATRGALDTQYF,TGTGCCACGCGGGGGGCCTTAGATACGCAGTATTTT
TRBV7-9,TRBJ1-6,NA,NA,CASRPGIVNSPLHF,TGTGCCAGCAGGCCGGGAATAGTTAATTCACCCCTCCACTTT
TRBV7-3,TRBJ2-3,TRBD2,NA,CASSSGTSGAITQYF,TGTGCCAGCAGCTCGGGGACTAGCGGGGCCATAACGCAGTATTTT
TRBV7-9,TRBJ2-3,TRBD2,NA,CASSPRERGGPNTQYF,TGTGCCAGCAGCCCCCGTGAGCGGGGGGGACCGAATACGCAGTATTTT
TRBV18,TRBJ1-5,NA,NA,CASSPALVNQPQHF,TGTGCCAGCTCACCAGCGCTAGTCAATCAGCCCCAGCATTTT
TRBV5-1,TRBJ2-7,NA,NA,CASSLVATSSYEQYF,TGCGCCAGCAGCTTGGTGGCCACCAGCTCCTACGAGCAGTACTTC
TRBV5-1,TRBJ2-1,TRBD2,few,CASSLGLAGANHEQFF,TGCGCCAGCAGCTTGGGGCTAGCGGGGGCTAACCATGAGCAGTTCTTC
TRBV5-1,TRBJ2-3,TRBD2,few,CASSLEGRGGDTQYF,TGCGCCAGCAGCTTGGAGGGGAGGGGTGGAGATACGCAGTATTTT
TRBV28,TRBJ2-5,TRBD1,few,CASSLGGQGILETQYF,TGTGCCAGCAGTTTGGGGGGACAGGGGATATTGGAGACCCAGTACTTC
TRBV6-5,TRBJ1-6,NA,few,CASSYSGRGSYNSPLHF,TGTGCCAGCAGTTACTCGGGCAGGGGCTCCTATAATTCACCCCTCCACTTT
TRBV12-3/TRBV12-4,TRBJ2-2,TRBD2,NA,CASTERLAVTGELFF,TGTGCCAGCACCGAAAGACTAGCAGTGACCGGGGAGCTGTTTTTT
TRBV7-9,TRBJ2-1,NA,NA,CASSLVGQDNEQFF,TGTGCCAGCAGCTTAGTCGGGCAGGACAATGAGCAGTTCTTC
TRBV29-1,TRBJ2-3,NA,NA,CSVVGATLASTDTQYF,TGCAGCGTTGTGGGGGCCACTCTAGCTAGCACAGATACGCAGTATTTT
TRBV10-3,TRBJ2-5,TRBD2,few,CAISIRGLAGGPETQYF,TGTGCCATCTCTATCCGCGGACTAGCGGGGGGGCCGGAGACCCAGTACTTC
TRBV27,TRBJ1-1,TRBD1,few,CASSLGTGFLNTEAFF,TGTGCCAGCAGTTTAGGGACAGGGTTTTTGAACACTGAAGCTTTCTTT
TRBV5-6,TRBJ2-5,TRBD1,few,CASSSRGQGNQETQYF,TGTGCCAGCAGCTCACGGGGACAGGGGAACCAAGAGACCCAGTACTTC
TRBV5-1,TRBJ2-1,NA,few,CASGGMTGLRNEQFF,TGCGCCAGCGGTGGAATGACTGGGCTCCGGAATGAGCAGTTCTTC
TRBV11-2,TRBJ2-4,TRBD1,NA,CASSNPRQGNIQYF,TGTGCCAGCAGCAACCCAAGACAGGGAAACATTCAGTACTTC
TRBV4-3,TRBJ2-3,TRBD1,NA,CASSQDRGQADTQYF,TGCGCCAGCAGCCAAGATCGGGGACAGGCAGATACGCAGTATTTT